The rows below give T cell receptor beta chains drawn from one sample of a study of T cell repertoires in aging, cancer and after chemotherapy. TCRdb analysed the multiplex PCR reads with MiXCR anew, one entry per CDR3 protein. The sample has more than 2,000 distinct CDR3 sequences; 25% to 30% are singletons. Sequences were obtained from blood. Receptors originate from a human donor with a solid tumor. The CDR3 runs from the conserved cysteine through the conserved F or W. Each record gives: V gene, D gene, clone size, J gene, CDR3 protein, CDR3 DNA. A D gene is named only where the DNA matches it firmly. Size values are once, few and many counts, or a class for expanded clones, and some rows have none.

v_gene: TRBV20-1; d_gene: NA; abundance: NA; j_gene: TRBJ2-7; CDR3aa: CSARSPSSYEQYF; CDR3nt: TGCAGTGCTAGATCCCCCAGCTCCTACGAGCAGTACTTC
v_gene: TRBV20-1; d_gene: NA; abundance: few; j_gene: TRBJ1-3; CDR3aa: CSARLDGGNTIYF; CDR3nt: TGCAGTGCTAGATTGGATGGGGGAAACACCATATATTTT
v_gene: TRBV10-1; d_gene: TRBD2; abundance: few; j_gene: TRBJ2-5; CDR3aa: CASSDHPGLAGETQYF; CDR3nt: TGCGCCAGCAGTGATCATCCGGGACTAGCGGGAGAGACCCAGTACTTC
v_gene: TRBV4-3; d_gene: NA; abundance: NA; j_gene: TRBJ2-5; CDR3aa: CASSQDTSRETQYF; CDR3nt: TGCGCCAGCAGCCAAGATACTAGCCGGGAGACCCAGTACTTC
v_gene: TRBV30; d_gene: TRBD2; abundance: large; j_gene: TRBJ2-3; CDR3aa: CAWSVIAGVQDTQYF; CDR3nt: TGTGCCTGGAGTGTAATTGCGGGAGTGCAAGATACGCAGTATTTT
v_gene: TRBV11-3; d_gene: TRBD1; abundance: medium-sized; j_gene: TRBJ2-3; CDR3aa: CASSADRGLTDTQYF; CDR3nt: TGTGCCAGCAGCGCGGACAGGGGGCTTACAGATACGCAGTATTTT
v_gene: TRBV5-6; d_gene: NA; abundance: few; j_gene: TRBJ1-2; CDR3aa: CASSLVGVGGYTF; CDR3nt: TGTGCCAGCAGCTTGGTAGGGGTCGGTGGCTACACCTTC
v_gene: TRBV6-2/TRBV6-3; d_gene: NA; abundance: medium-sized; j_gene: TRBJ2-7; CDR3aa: CASSYSRVGSREQYF; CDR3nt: TGTGCCAGCAGTTACTCGAGAGTTGGCAGCCGCGAGCAGTACTTC
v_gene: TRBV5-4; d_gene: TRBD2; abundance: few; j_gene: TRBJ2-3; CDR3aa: CASSSPGLAGLDTQYF; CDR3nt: TGTGCCAGCAGCAGCCCGGGACTAGCGGGGTTAGATACGCAGTATTTT
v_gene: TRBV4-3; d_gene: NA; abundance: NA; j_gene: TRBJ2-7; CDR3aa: CASSHGTNYEQYF; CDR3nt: TGCGCCAGCAGCCATGGGACAAACTACGAGCAGTACTTC
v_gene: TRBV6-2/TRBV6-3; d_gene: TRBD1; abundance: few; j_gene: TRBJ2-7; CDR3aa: CASSYRTGAGGEQYF; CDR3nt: TGTGCCAGCAGTTACAGGACAGGGGCTGGGGGGGAGCAGTACTTC
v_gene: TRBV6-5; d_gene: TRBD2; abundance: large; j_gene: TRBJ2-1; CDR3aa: CASSYSPTSGVYNEQFF; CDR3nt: TGTGCCAGCAGTTATTCCCCTACTAGCGGGGTATACAATGAGCAGTTCTTC
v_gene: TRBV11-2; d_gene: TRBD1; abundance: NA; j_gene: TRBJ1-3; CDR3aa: CASSLGGQGTGNTIYF; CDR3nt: TGTGCCAGCAGCTTGGGGGGACAGGGAACTGGAAACACCATATATTTT
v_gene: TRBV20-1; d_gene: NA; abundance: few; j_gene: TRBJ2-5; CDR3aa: CSASGGGKEETQYF; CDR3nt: TGCAGTGCTAGTGGAGGAGGGAAAGAAGAGACCCAGTACTTC
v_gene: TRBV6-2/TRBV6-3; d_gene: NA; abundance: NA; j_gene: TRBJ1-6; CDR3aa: CASSWDIYNSPLHF; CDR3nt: TGTGCCAGCAGTTGGGACATCTATAATTCACCCCTCCACTTT
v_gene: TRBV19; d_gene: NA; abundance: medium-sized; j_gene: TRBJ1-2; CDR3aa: CASRGQVPPGYTF; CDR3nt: TGTGCCAGTAGAGGGCAGGTCCCACCTGGCTACACCTTC
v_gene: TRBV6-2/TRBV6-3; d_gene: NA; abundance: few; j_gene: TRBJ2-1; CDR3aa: CASSSKEANEQFF; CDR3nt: TGTGCCAGCAGTTCGAAGGAGGCGAATGAGCAGTTCTTC
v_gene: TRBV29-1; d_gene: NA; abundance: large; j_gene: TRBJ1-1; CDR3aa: CSVRDTEAFF; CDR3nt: TGCAGCGTACGTGACACTGAAGCTTTCTTT
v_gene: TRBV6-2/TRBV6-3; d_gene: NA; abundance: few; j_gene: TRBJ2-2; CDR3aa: CASSYKTPGELFF; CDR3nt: TGTGCCAGCAGTTACAAGACACCCGGGGAGCTGTTTTTT
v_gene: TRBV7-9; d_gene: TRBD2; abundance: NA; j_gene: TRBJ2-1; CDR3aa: CASSLRRTSGRALGSYNEQFF; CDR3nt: TGTGCCAGCAGCCTACGCCGGACTAGCGGGAGGGCCTTGGGGTCCTACAATGAGCAGTTCTTC
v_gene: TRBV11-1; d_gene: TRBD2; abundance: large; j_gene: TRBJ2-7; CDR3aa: CASSNRRGVEQYF; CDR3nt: TGTGCCAGCAGCAACCGACGGGGGGTAGAGCAGTACTTC
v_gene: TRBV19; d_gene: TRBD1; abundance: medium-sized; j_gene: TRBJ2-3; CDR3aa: CASSGTGSDTQYF; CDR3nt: TGTGCCAGTAGTGGGACAGGCTCAGATACGCAGTATTTT
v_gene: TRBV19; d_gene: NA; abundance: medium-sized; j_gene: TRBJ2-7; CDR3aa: CASSTRGTGDSYEQYF; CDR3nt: TGTGCCAGTAGTACCCGTGGGACGGGAGACTCCTACGAGCAGTACTTC
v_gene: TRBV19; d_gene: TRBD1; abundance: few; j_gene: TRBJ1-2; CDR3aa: CASSMGQGYGYTF; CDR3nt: TGTGCCAGTAGTATGGGACAGGGATATGGCTACACCTTC